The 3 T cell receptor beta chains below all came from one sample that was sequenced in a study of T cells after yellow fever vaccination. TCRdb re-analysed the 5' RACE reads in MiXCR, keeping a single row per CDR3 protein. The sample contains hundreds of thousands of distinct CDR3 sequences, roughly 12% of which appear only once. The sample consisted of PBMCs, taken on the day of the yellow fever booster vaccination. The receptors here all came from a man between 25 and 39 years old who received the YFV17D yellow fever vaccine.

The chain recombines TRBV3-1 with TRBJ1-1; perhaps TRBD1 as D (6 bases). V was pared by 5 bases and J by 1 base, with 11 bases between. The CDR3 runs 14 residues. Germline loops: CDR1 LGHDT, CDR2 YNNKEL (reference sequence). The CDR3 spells CASSSWTENTEAFF. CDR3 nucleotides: TGTGCCAGCAGCTCCTGGACAGAGAACACTGAAGCTTTCTTT.

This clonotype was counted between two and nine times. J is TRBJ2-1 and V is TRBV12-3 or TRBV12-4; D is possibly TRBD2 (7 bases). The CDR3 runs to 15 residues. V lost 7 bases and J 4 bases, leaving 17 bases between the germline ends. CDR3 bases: TGTGCCAGCAAACAGGAGGCGGGGGCGTACAATGAGCAGTTCTTC. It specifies CASKQEAGAYNEQFF.

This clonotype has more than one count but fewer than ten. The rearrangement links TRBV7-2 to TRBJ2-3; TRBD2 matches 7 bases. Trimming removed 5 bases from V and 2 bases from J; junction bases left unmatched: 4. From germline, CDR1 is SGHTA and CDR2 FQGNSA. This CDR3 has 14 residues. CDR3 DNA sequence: TGTGCCAGCAGCGACCGGGACTACACAGATACGCAGTATTTT. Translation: CASSDRDYTDTQYF.